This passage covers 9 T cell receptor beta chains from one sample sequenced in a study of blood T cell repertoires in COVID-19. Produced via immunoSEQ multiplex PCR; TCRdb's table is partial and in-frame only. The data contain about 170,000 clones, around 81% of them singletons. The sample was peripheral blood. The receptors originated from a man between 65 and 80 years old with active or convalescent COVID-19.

CDR3 amino acids: CASTPTADSPLHF. In DNA, the CDR3 is TGTGCCAGTACCCCGACCGCGGATTCACCCCTCCACTTT. The chain employs TRBV19 and TRBJ1-6; D is unclear. CDR3 size: 13 residues. CDR1 and CDR2 from the germline V gene are LNHDA and SQIVND (reference sequence). The V end lost 7 bases, the J end lost 8 bases, and 12 bases lay between the germline ends.

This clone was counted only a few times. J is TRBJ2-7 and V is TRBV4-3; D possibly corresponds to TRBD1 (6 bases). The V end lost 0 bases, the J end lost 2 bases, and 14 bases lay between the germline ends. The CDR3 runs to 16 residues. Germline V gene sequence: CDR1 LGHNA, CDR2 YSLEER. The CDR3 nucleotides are TGCGCCAGCAGCCAAGAGCACGTCAGGGGTACCTACGAGCAGTACTTC. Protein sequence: CASSQEHVRGTYEQYF.

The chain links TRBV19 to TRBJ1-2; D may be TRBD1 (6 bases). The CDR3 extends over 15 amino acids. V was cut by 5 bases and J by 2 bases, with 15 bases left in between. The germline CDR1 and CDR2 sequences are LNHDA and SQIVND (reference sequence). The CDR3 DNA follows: TGTGCCAGTAGTGGAAGCGGACAGCCGAACTATGGCTACACCTTC. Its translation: CASSGSGQPNYGYTF.

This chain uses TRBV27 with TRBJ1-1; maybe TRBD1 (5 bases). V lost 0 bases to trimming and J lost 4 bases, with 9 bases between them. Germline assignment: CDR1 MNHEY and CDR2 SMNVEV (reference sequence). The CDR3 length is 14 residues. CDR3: CASSLSSGSTEAFF. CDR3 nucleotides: TGTGCCAGCAGTTTATCATCAGGGTCCACTGAAGCTTTCTTT.

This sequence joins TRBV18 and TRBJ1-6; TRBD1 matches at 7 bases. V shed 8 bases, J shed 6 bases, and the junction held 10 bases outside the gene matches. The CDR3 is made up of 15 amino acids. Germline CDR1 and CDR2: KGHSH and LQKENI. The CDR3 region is CASADSTGPNSPLHF. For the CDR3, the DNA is TGTGCCAGCGCAGATTCGACAGGGCCTAATTCACCCCTCCACTTT.

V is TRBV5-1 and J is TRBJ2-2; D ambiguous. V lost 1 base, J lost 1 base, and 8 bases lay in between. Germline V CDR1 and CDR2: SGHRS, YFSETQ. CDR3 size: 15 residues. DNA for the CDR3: TGCGCCAGCAGCTTGTATTACGGGAACACCGGGGAGCTGTTTTTT. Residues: CASSLYYGNTGELFF.

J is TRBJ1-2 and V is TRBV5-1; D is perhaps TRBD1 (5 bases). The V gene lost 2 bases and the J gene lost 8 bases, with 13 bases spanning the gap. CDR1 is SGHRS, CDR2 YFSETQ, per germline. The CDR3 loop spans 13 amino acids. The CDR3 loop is CASSFPGEVGYTF. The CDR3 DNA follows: TGCGCCAGCAGCTTCCCGGGGGAGGTCGGCTACACCTTC.

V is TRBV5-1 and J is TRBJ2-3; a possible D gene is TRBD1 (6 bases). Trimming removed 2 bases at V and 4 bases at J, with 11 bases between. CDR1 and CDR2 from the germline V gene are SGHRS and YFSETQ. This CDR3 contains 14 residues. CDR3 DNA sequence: TGCGCCAGCAGCTTTGGGACATCTCCAGATACGCAGTATTTT. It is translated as CASSFGTSPDTQYF.

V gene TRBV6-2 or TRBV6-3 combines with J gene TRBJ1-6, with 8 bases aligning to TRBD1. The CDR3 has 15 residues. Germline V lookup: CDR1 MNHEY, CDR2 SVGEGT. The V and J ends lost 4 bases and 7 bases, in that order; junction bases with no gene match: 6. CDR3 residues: CASSSRQGWNSPLHF. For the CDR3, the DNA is TGTGCCAGCAGTTCCCGACAGGGGTGGAATTCACCCCTCCACTTT.